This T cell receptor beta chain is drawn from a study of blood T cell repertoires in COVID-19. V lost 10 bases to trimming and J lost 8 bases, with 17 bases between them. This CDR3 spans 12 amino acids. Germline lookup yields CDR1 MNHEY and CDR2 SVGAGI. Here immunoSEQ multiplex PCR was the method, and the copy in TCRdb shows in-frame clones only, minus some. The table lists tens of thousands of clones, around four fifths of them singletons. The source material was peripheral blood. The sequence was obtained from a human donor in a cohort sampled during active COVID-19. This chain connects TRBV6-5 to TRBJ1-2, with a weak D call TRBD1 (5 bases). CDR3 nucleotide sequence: TGTGCCATCCATGGGGGAGGCGGGGGCTACACCTTC. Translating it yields CAIHGGGGGYTF.